These 24 T cell receptor beta chains share one sample of origin, sequenced in a study of shared clonotypes between healthy human individuals. Profiled with immunoSEQ multiplex PCR; TCRdb holds only in-frame clones, not every one. The table lists about 480,000 clones, about three quarters of them singletons. The sequencing input was PBMCs. These receptors all come from a woman aged 40 to 55 in good health. Some clones in this sample may be carry-over from other donors' samples.

The V and J genes are TRBV10-3 and TRBJ2-7, with TRBD1 as a possible D gene (6 bases). V was clipped by 6 bases and J by 3 bases, with 12 bases between them. The germline CDR1 and CDR2 sequences are ENHRY and SYGVKD. The CDR3 consists of 13 residues. DNA for the CDR3: TGTGCCATCAGCGGGACAAAGTTCTACGAGCAGTACTTC. It translates to CAISGTKFYEQYF.

The V call is TRBV7-6, the J call TRBJ2-3; 7 nucleotides match TRBD2. V dropped 0 bases and J dropped 2; count of bases not matched to a gene: 2. The CDR3 length is 15 residues. The germline gives CDR1 SGHVS, CDR2 FNYEAQ. CDR3 residues: CASSLASGYTDTQYF. DNA of the CDR3: TGTGCCAGCAGCTTAGCTAGCGGGTACACAGATACGCAGTATTTT. Drawing the rest from reference TRBV7-6 and TRBJ2-3, the complete variable domain is GAGVSQSPRYKVTKRGQDVALRCDPISGHVSLYWYRQALGQGPEFLTYFNYEAQQDKSGLPNDRFSAERPEGSISTLTIQRTEQRDSAMYRCASSLASGYTDTQYFGPGTRLTVL.

The V gene is TRBV18, the J gene TRBJ2-5; 7 positions match TRBD2. V lost 6 bases to trimming and J lost 4 bases; unmatched junction nucleotides: 2. The CDR3 is made up of 12 amino acids. CDR1 is KGHSH, CDR2 LQKENI, per germline. CDR3 DNA: TGTGCCAGCTCGAGACTAGCAGAGACCCAGTACTTC. Residues: CASSRLAETQYF.

This sequence joins TRBV15 and TRBJ1-2; D gene uncertain. V was pared by 1 base and J by 5 bases, with 14 bases between. The germline V gene encodes CDR1 LNHNV and CDR2 YYDKDF (reference sequence). The CDR3 length is 15 residues. The CDR3 here is CATSRVDEGLYGYTF. The CDR3 nucleotides are TGTGCCACCAGCAGAGTAGATGAAGGGCTTTATGGCTACACCTTC.

The chain has TRBV30 and TRBJ2-7, with 10 bases identical to TRBD1. The CDR3 consists of 15 residues. Germline V gene data show CDR1 as GTSNPN and CDR2 as SVGIG (reference sequence). V dropped 3 bases and J dropped 2; count of bases not matched to a gene: 7. The CDR3 sequence is CAWRPRDRGAYEQYF. In nucleotides, the CDR3 is TGTGCCTGGAGGCCCCGGGACAGGGGAGCCTACGAGCAGTACTTC.

This clone came up a few times. J is TRBJ1-3 and V is TRBV9, with 8 bases aligning to TRBD1. The ends lost 2 bases at V and 0 bases at J; junction bases unmatched: 4. The CDR3 runs 16 residues. CDR1 is SGDLS, CDR2 YYNGEE, per germline. CDR3 nucleotides: TGTGCCAGCAGCGTTAGGGGGACAGGCTCTGGAAACACCATATATTTT. The encoded protein is CASSVRGTGSGNTIYF.

The CDR3 here is CASSEVGSGADTQYF. CDR3 DNA: TGTGCCAGCAGTGAGGTGGGGAGTGGGGCAGATACGCAGTATTTT. This chain connects TRBV2 to TRBJ2-3, with a weak D call TRBD2 (5 bases). This CDR3 region has 15 residues. Germline lookup yields CDR1 SNHLY and CDR2 FYNNEI. With 3 bases removed from V and 4 bases from J, the gap between germline ends came to 14 bases.

The chain joins TRBV6-5 to TRBJ2-7; D may be TRBD1 or TRBD2 (5 bases each). This CDR3 has 13 amino acids. V lost 6 bases and J 5 bases, leaving 14 bases between the germline ends. CDR1 MNHEY and CDR2 SVGAGI come from the germline V gene. The CDR3 nucleotides read TGTGCCAGCAGCGGGGCCTGGGGCCACGAGCAGTACTTC. Translation gives CASSGAWGHEQYF.

The V and J genes are TRBV7-3 and TRBJ2-1, with a possible D match to TRBD2 (5 bases). CDR1 SGHTA and CDR2 FQGTGA come from the germline V gene. Trimming stripped 0 bases from V and 7 bases from J, with 13 bases between. This CDR3 is 15 amino acids long. CDR3 sequence reads: CASSLTQDWDNEQFF. CDR3 sequence (DNA): TGTGCCAGCAGCTTAACCCAGGACTGGGATAATGAGCAGTTCTTC.

The chain couples TRBV7-2 to TRBJ1-2, with 12 bases lining up with TRBD1. Looked up from germline, CDR1 is SGHTA and CDR2 is FQGNSA. Trimming at V came to 2 bases and at J to 9 bases, leaving 7 bases not matched to a gene. CDR3 length equals 15 residues. DNA of the CDR3: TGTGCCAGCAGCTTACAACCCGGGACAGGGGGCAGCTACACCTTC. Its translation: CASSLQPGTGGSYTF.

The chain is built from TRBV30 and TRBJ2-2, with 9 bases identical to TRBD1. The CDR3 is 16 residues long. Germline CDR1 is GTSNPN and CDR2 is SVGIG (reference sequence). The V and J ends lost 3 bases and 4 bases, in that order; junction bases with no gene match: 9. This CDR3 is CAWRTPGTGSTGELFF. The CDR3 DNA sequence: TGTGCCTGGAGGACCCCCGGGACAGGGTCCACCGGGGAGCTGTTTTTT.

This chain joins TRBV9 and TRBJ1-1; 10 bases align to TRBD1. Germline V gene lookup returns CDR1 SGDLS and CDR2 YYNGEE. This CDR3 comprises 16 residues. Germline trimming cut 4 bases from V and 3 bases from J; bases unmatched to any gene: 9. The CDR3 DNA reads TGTGCCAGCAGCTTGGGGACAGGGGTTGAGGACACTGAAGCTTTCTTT. This codes for CASSLGTGVEDTEAFF.

This clone has a count of ten or more. CDR3 sequence reads: CASSATRVVYTF. The CDR3 bases are TGTGCCAGCAGCGCCACGAGGGTTGTCTACACCTTC. V gene TRBV5-5 combines with J gene TRBJ1-2; D not certain. This CDR3 contains 12 residues. Between the trimmed V and J ends, which lost 4 bases and 10 bases, there was a span of 14 bases. Per the germline V gene, CDR1 is SGHKS and CDR2 is YYEKEE (reference sequence).

This rearrangement joins TRBV6-1 to TRBJ1-1; maybe TRBD1 (6 bases). The CDR3 is 13 residues long. Germline V gives CDR1 MNHNS, CDR2 SASEGT. Trimming pared 2 bases from V and 9 bases from J, leaving 13 bases between. CDR3 DNA sequence: TGTGCCAGCAGTGAATGGGACATCCAAAAAGCTTTCTTT. Encoded protein: CASSEWDIQKAFF.

This clone was counted many times. The V call is TRBV6-6, the J call TRBJ2-2; 8 bases are shared with TRBD1. The CDR3 has 14 amino acids. V gave up 5 bases and J gave up 5 bases; unmatched junction bases: 4. Germline CDR1 MNHNY, CDR2 SVGAGI (reference sequence). The CDR3 sequence is CASSLRQGTGELFF. In nucleotides, the CDR3 is TGTGCCAGCAGTCTAAGACAGGGGACCGGGGAGCTGTTTTTT.

This clone was found once. The chain has TRBV23-1 and TRBJ2-7; TRBD1 aligns across 8 bases. TRBV23-1 counts as an open reading frame of uncertain function. V shed 6 bases, J shed 1 base, and the junction held 11 bases outside the gene matches. This CDR3 is built from 16 residues. The CDR3 here is CASRVRPGQESYEQYF. DNA for the CDR3: TGCGCCAGCAGAGTCAGACCGGGACAGGAATCCTACGAGCAGTACTTC.

The CDR3 loop is CASSEGQGAGGYTF. The CDR3 region has the DNA TGCGCCAGCAGCGAGGGACAGGGGGCAGGAGGCTACACCTTC. J is TRBJ1-2 and V is TRBV5-1, with 12 positions matching TRBD1. V gave up 4 bases and J gave up 8 bases; unmatched junction bases: 6. CDR1 and CDR2 from the germline V gene are SGHRS and YFSETQ. The CDR3 totals 14 residues.

Concerning this clone: An end of the junction does not agree with germline; a read error may underlie this. The rearrangement links TRBV4-2 to TRBJ2-2, with unresolved D. The CDR3 length is 16 residues. CDR1 LGHNA and CDR2 YNFKEQ come from the germline V gene. The CDR3 loop reads CAGSQEAALNTGELFF. CDR3 DNA sequence: TGTGCCGGCAGCCAAGAGGCGGCTCTGAACACCGGGGAGCTGTTTTTT.

This chain links TRBV11-1 with TRBJ2-7; D gene uncertain. Germline V gives CDR1 SGHAT, CDR2 FQDESV (reference sequence). There are 13 residues in the CDR3. V was cut by 0 bases and J by 5 bases, with 8 bases left in between. As DNA, the CDR3 is TGTGCCAGCAGCTTAGCGGCGAGCAACGAGCAGTACTTC. Amino acid sequence: CASSLAASNEQYF.

This chain connects TRBV14 to TRBJ2-7; 8 nucleotides line up with TRBD2. The germline CDR1 and CDR2 sequences are SGHDN and FVKESK. J was trimmed by 2 bases and V by 4 bases; bases with no gene match: 7. This CDR3 region has 15 residues. This CDR3 is CASSPRSGSAYEQYF. DNA for the CDR3: TGTGCCAGCAGCCCCCGGAGCGGGAGTGCCTACGAGCAGTACTTC.

The chain employs TRBV4-3 and TRBJ2-1; TRBD2 is a possible D gene (5 bases). The CDR3 runs to 16 residues. V was cut by 0 bases and J by 3 bases, with 12 bases left in between. Germline loops: CDR1 LGHNA, CDR2 YSLEER. The CDR3 nucleotides read TGCGCCAGCAGCCAAGATATCGGGGTTAACTACAATGAGCAGTTCTTC. It translates to CASSQDIGVNYNEQFF.

The chain is built from TRBV6-1 and TRBJ2-7; the D gene is possibly TRBD1 (5 bases). CDR1 MNHNS and CDR2 SASEGT come from the germline V gene. V shed 6 bases and J shed 0 bases, with 15 bases lying between them. The CDR3 runs to 15 residues. Here the CDR3 DNA reads TGTGCCAGCAGGATGACAGCTTATAGCTCCTACGAGCAGTACTTC. Protein sequence: CASRMTAYSSYEQYF.

This clone was seen only a few times. V gene TRBV7-3 combines with J gene TRBJ1-1; D unresolved. CDR3 size: 14 residues. V lost 5 bases and J 4 bases, leaving 14 bases between the germline ends. Germline V lookup: CDR1 SGHTA, CDR2 FQGTGA. CDR3 protein: CASSQRAEGTEAFF. Written as DNA, the CDR3 is TGTGCCAGCAGCCAACGGGCCGAGGGCACTGAAGCTTTCTTT.

This clone was detected once. The chain has TRBV7-2 and TRBJ2-5; D is ambiguous. V was pared by 6 bases and J by 5 bases, with 7 bases between. Per the germline V gene, CDR1 is SGHTA and CDR2 is FQGNSA. There are 11 residues in the CDR3. The CDR3 nucleotides read TGTGCCAGCAGTTCTGGGGAGACCCAGTACTTC. Protein sequence: CASSSGETQYF. Supplemented by reference TRBV7-2 and TRBJ2-5, the full variable domain reads GAGVSQSPSNKVTEKGKDVELRCDPISGHTALYWYRQSLGQGLEFLIYFQGNSAPDKSGLPSDRFSAERTGGSVSTLTIQRTQQEDSAVYLCASSSGETQYFGPGTRLLVL.